This entry lists 24 T cell receptor beta chains sequenced from one sample in a study of shared clonotypes between healthy human individuals. Sequenced by immunoSEQ multiplex PCR; TCRdb stores in-frame clones only, minus some. Seen here are around 340,000 clones, around 79% observed once, and the top ten hold 8.5% to 12%. Source material: memory CD4+ T cells sorted from blood. Subset here: CD45RA-negative fraction. The receptors were gathered from a man between 25 and 39 years old in good health.

The chain uses TRBV9 and TRBJ1-2, with TRBD1 as a possible D gene (6 bases). The germline CDR1 and CDR2 sequences are SGDLS and YYNGEE. The CDR3 has 12 residues. The ends were cut back, 0 bases at V and 8 bases at J, with 8 bases in the middle. Here the CDR3 DNA reads TGTGCCAGCAGCGTAGCTGGGGGCGGCTACACCTTC. It encodes CASSVAGGGYTF.

The J gene is TRBJ1-4, the V gene TRBV28, with 9 bases lining up with TRBD1. Germline loops: CDR1 MDHEN, CDR2 SYDVKM. The CDR3 consists of 17 residues. Unmatched junction bases numbered 10, after V lost 5 bases and J lost 3 bases. CDR3 sequence (DNA): TGTGCCAGCAGTCCTCCGGGACAGGGTCGATCTAATGAAAAACTGTTTTTT. Translated, it gives CASSPPGQGRSNEKLFF.

The rearrangement links TRBV7-9 to TRBJ2-3; D is perhaps TRBD2 (6 bases). Germline V lookup: CDR1 SEHNR, CDR2 FQNEAQ (reference sequence). The CDR3 loop spans 15 amino acids. Trimming left V 1 base short and J 5 bases short, with 13 bases between. The CDR3 here is CASSLVVPGEDTQYF. The CDR3 region has the DNA TGTGCCAGCAGCTTAGTCGTCCCGGGGGAAGATACGCAGTATTTT.

In the case of this clone: In the same sample, other DNA sequences code for this CDR3. This chain connects TRBV18 to TRBJ2-7; maybe TRBD1 (6 bases). This CDR3 contains 14 residues. The germline gives CDR1 KGHSH, CDR2 LQKENI. Trimming shortened V by 2 bases and J by 2 bases, and 10 bases separated the two germline ends. CDR3 bases: TGTGCCAGCTCACCAGGGGGCAGGGCCTACGAGCAGTACTTC. Amino acid sequence: CASSPGGRAYEQYF.

The chain joins TRBV2 to TRBJ1-1; tentative D call: TRBD1 (6 bases). The germline V gene encodes CDR1 SNHLY and CDR2 FYNNEI. V lost 4 bases and J lost 5, with 14 bases in between. The CDR3 covers 14 residues. CDR3 in amino acids: CASSVLGGGTEAFF. CDR3 sequence (DNA): TGTGCCAGCAGTGTTTTGGGAGGGGGGACTGAAGCTTTCTTT.

The chain uses TRBV27 and TRBJ2-3; D unresolved. V was shortened by 3 bases and J by 5 bases, with 6 bases between the two germline ends. In germline, CDR1 is MNHEY, CDR2 SMNVEV (reference sequence). CDR3 length: 12 amino acids. The CDR3 protein is CASSFVGDTQYF. CDR3 DNA sequence: TGTGCCAGCAGTTTCGTTGGAGATACGCAGTATTTT.

This clone was seen many times. The CDR3 DNA reads as TGTGCCAGTACCTCCGGGACAGGGGCTAGTGAAGCTTTCTTT. It specifies CASTSGTGASEAFF. This chain joins TRBV2 and TRBJ1-1; 10 nucleotides match TRBD1. Germline CDR1 SNHLY, CDR2 FYNNEI. The CDR3 extends over 14 amino acids. The V gene end was trimmed by 9 bases and the J gene end by 7 bases; junction bases not matched to a gene: 11.

The V call is TRBV2, the J call TRBJ2-7, with D possibly being TRBD1 or TRBD2 (5 bases each). V lost 7 bases and J lost 3, with 10 bases in between. The CDR3 loop spans 12 amino acids. Germline V gives CDR1 SNHLY, CDR2 FYNNEI. The CDR3 loop reads CASMGDGYEQYF. CDR3 nucleotides: TGTGCCAGCATGGGGGATGGCTACGAGCAGTACTTC.

This chain connects TRBV19 to TRBJ1-2; D gene ambiguous. The germline V gene has CDR1 LNHDA and CDR2 SQIVND (reference sequence). With 10 bases removed from V and 5 bases from J, the gap between germline ends came to 17 bases. This CDR3 is 13 amino acids long. CDR3 coding DNA: TGTGCCACCCACCCCCGGACGGCGTATGGCTACACCTTC. Its protein product is CATHPRTAYGYTF.

In its sample, this clone was seen many times. This sequence joins TRBV7-6 and TRBJ2-1, with D perhaps being TRBD1 or TRBD2 (5 bases each). V was cut by 3 bases and J by 2 bases, with 14 bases left in between. In germline, CDR1 is SGHVS, CDR2 FNYEAQ. CDR3 length equals 16 residues. CDR3 protein: CASSFGPGPTYNEQFF. The CDR3 DNA is TGTGCCAGCAGCTTCGGCCCGGGACCGACCTACAATGAGCAGTTCTTC.

V gene TRBV27 combines with J gene TRBJ2-7; D may be TRBD1 (5 bases). The CDR3 runs to 15 residues. CDR1 and CDR2 from the germline V gene are MNHEY and SMNVEV (reference sequence). Trimming cost V 0 bases and J 5 bases, with 14 bases left between them. This CDR3 is CASSLSWRQFHEQYF. The CDR3 DNA follows: TGTGCCAGCAGTTTATCGTGGCGACAGTTCCACGAGCAGTACTTC.

This chain uses TRBV7-3 with TRBJ2-1; 10 bases line up with TRBD2. In germline, CDR1 is SGHTA, CDR2 FQGTGA. With V trimmed by 2 bases and J by 7 bases, 5 bases remained unmatched. The CDR3 runs 15 residues. The CDR3 DNA sequence: TGTGCCAGCAGCTTACTAGCGGGAGATTTAAATGAGCAGTTCTTC. It is translated as CASSLLAGDLNEQFF. The entire variable domain, with the rest obtained from reference TRBV7-3 and TRBJ2-1, is as follows: GAGVSQTPSNKVTEKGKYVELRCDPISGHTALYWYRQSLGQGPEFLIYFQGTGAADDSGLPNDRFFAVRPEGSVSTLKIQRTERGDSAVYLCASSLLAGDLNEQFFGPGTRLTVL.

The chain carries TRBV19 and TRBJ1-2; D unresolved. Germline V gives CDR1 LNHDA, CDR2 SQIVND (reference sequence). Trimming pared 4 bases from V and 2 bases from J, leaving 5 bases between. The CDR3 runs to 12 residues. CDR3 in DNA: TGTGCCAGTAGTACTCTCAACTATGGCTACACCTTC. Translating it yields CASSTLNYGYTF.

The V call is TRBV7-9, the J call TRBJ2-3, with TRBD2 as a possible D gene (5 bases). V lost 2 bases, J lost 8 bases, and 17 bases lay in between. Per the germline V gene, CDR1 is SEHNR and CDR2 is FQNEAQ (reference sequence). The CDR3 runs 15 residues. CDR3 DNA: TGTGCCAGCAGCTTAAAGGGTGGGAGCTGGGTTACGCAGTATTTT. This encodes CASSLKGGSWVTQYF.

The rearrangement links TRBV7-9 to TRBJ2-6; D uncertain. Trimming removed 1 base at V and 4 bases at J, with 11 bases between. Germline CDR1 reads SEHNR; CDR2 reads FQNEAQ (reference sequence). The CDR3 extends over 16 amino acids. The DNA of the CDR3 is TGTGCCAGCAGCTTAGTAATCGGTTCCGGGGCCAACGTCCTGACTTTC. Encoded protein: CASSLVIGSGANVLTF.

The V and J genes are TRBV21-1 and TRBJ2-2; the D call in the table, TRBD2, was not verified against the DNA. TRBV21-1 is designated a pseudogene. CDR3 length: 16 amino acids. CDR3 region: CASSKRATSVPGELFF. CDR3 nucleotides: TGTGCCAGCAGCAAACGAGCGACTAGCGTCCCCGGGGAGCTGTTTTTT.

The chain carries TRBV14 and TRBJ1-1; D gene uncertain. Germline loops: CDR1 SGHDN, CDR2 FVKESK. The CDR3 spans 13 residues. V lost 4 bases, J lost 1 base, and 7 bases lay in between. The CDR3 bases are TGTGCCAGCAGCCTTACCTGGAACACTGAAGCTTTCTTT. It translates to CASSLTWNTEAFF.

This chain connects TRBV6-5 to TRBJ2-7, with TRBD2 matching over 9 bases. The CDR3 is 15 residues long. Germline CDR1 and CDR2: MNHEY and SVGAGI. The V segment lost 6 bases and the J segment 2 bases; nucleotides outside the gene matches: 8. The CDR3: CASSTLAGLTYEQYF. The CDR3 nucleotides read TGTGCCAGCAGCACCCTAGCGGGGTTAACCTACGAGCAGTACTTC.

In its sample, this clone was seen a few times. The chain has TRBV28 and TRBJ2-5; 8 nucleotides match TRBD1. The CDR3 covers 14 residues. In germline, CDR1 is MDHEN, CDR2 SYDVKM. With 7 bases clipped from V and 2 bases from J, the junction kept 6 bases outside the gene matches. CDR3 sequence reads: CASIHRGRQETQYF. The CDR3 coding sequence is TGTGCCAGCATCCACAGGGGGAGGCAAGAGACCCAGTACTTC.

This clone has a single count. J is TRBJ2-3 and V is TRBV27, with 14 bases identical to TRBD2. CDR1 and CDR2 from the germline V gene are MNHEY and SMNVEV (reference sequence). The CDR3 spans 16 residues. V gave up 6 bases and J gave up 4 bases; unmatched junction bases: 6. The CDR3 here is CASRRLAGGPPDTQYF. The CDR3 DNA reads TGTGCCAGCAGGCGACTAGCGGGAGGGCCCCCAGATACGCAGTATTTT.

This CDR3 reads CASSAGQGGFLSGANVLTF. The DNA for the CDR3 is TGTGCCAGCAGTGCGGGACAGGGTGGTTTTCTCTCTGGGGCCAACGTCCTGACTTTC. V gene TRBV6-1 combines with J gene TRBJ2-6, with 9 bases aligning to TRBD1. V lost 4 bases and J lost 0; bases outside the gene matches: 10. Germline CDR1 MNHNS, CDR2 SASEGT. The CDR3 is 19 residues long.

The CDR3 loop is CASSRNLPGLAGGRYQETQYF. The CDR3 DNA reads as TGCGCCAGCAGCCGAAACTTGCCGGGACTAGCGGGAGGACGGTACCAAGAGACCCAGTACTTC. This sequence joins TRBV4-3 and TRBJ2-5; 15 bases match TRBD2. The CDR3 is made up of 21 amino acids. Germline CDR1 and CDR2: LGHNA and YSLEER. Trimming took 4 bases from V and 0 from J; bases not matched to a gene: 15.

This chain joins TRBV28 and TRBJ1-2, with D unresolved. Trimming left V 2 bases short and J 8 bases short, with 15 bases between. CDR1 is MDHEN, CDR2 SYDVKM, per germline. This CDR3 comprises 14 residues. CDR3 region: CASSLGEGWRGYTF. In DNA, the CDR3 is TGTGCCAGCAGTTTAGGCGAGGGTTGGCGGGGCTACACCTTC.

In regard to this clone: A much larger clone lies a single base off, so this may be a read error. V usage is TRBV29-1 and J usage is TRBJ2-1; unclear D gene. The CDR3 spans 10 residues. V was shortened by 7 bases and J by 5 bases, with 6 bases between the two germline ends. Germline CDR1 and CDR2: SQVTM and ANQGSEA. CDR3 nucleotide sequence: TGCAGCGCCAGGAACAATGAGCAGTTCTTC. Its protein product is CSARNNEQFF.